The rows below give T cell receptor beta chains drawn from one sample of a study of glioma-infiltrating T cells. Via MiXCR, TCRdb re-called the multiplex PCR reads, giving one row per CDR3 protein. The sample shows 400,000 or so distinct CDR3 sequences, 41% of them seen only once. The sample consisted of glioma tissue, nonneoplastic brain tissue, or PBMCs (not recorded which). The receptors shown here come from a human donor with low-grade glioma or glioblastoma, undergoing nonglioma brain surgery, or in good health (not recorded which). Both conserved end residues are part of each CDR3. The D gene is left open where the match is weak. Expanded clones are given a class, and other clones once, few, many or no size at all.

>NA|TRBV19|NA|TRBJ2-5
CASSIDIWKTQYF
TGTGCCAGTAGTATAGATATCTGGAAGACCCAGTACTTC
>NA|TRBV6-2/TRBV6-3|NA|TRBJ2-1
CASSRSYNELFF
TGTGCCAGCAGTCGTTCCTACAATGAGCTGTTCTTC
>NA|TRBV13|NA|TRBJ1-5
CASGIRGGQPQHF
TGTGCCAGCGGCATACGTGGGGGTCAGCCCCAGCATTTT
>TRBD2|TRBV6-2/TRBV6-3|many|TRBJ2-2
CASSLVAGGHTGELFF
TGTGCCAGCAGCCTCGTAGCGGGAGGACACACCGGGGAGCTGTTTTTT
>NA|TRBV6-1|NA|TRBJ2-1
CASIAPKGRYNEQFF
TGTGCCAGCATCGCCCCTAAGGGGAGATACAATGAGCAGTTCTTC
>NA|TRBV7-9|few|TRBJ2-1
CASSPQGGEQFF
TGTGCCAGCAGCCCCCAAGGGGGTGAGCAGTTCTTC
>TRBD2|TRBV10-3|NA|TRBJ2-1
CAITALAGGSSYEQFF
TGTGCCATCACCGCACTAGCGGGAGGTTCTTCCTACGAGCAGTTCTTC
>NA|TRBV10-3|few|TRBJ1-1
CAISESLTAGNTEAFF
TGTGCCATCAGTGAGTCACTGACGGCCGGGAACACTGAAGCTTTCTTT
>TRBD1|TRBV7-2|NA|TRBJ1-2
CASSERDRGPDGYTF
TGTGCCAGCAGCGAACGGGACAGGGGGCCGGATGGCTACACCTTC
>TRBD2|TRBV6-2/TRBV6-3|NA|TRBJ2-7
CASGGGGLVWSF
TGTGCCAGCGGGGGGGGGGGACTAGTTTGGAGCTTC
>NA|TRBV10-3|NA|TRBJ2-1
CAISPLGGPNEQFF
TGTGCCATCAGTCCTCTAGGAGGGCCTAATGAGCAGTTCTTC
>NA|TRBV20-1|few|TRBJ2-1
CSARSLASSSYNEQFF
TGCAGTGCTAGGAGCCTGGCTTCCAGCTCCTACAATGAGCAGTTCTTC
>NA|TRBV20-1|NA|TRBJ1-5
CSARDLRGYSNQPQHF
TGCAGTGCTAGAGATCTCAGGGGATATAGCAATCAGCCCCAGCATTTT
>NA|TRBV20-1|few|TRBJ2-2
CSARDLIATNTGELFF
TGCAGTGCTAGAGATTTAATAGCGACAAACACCGGGGAGCTGTTTTTT
>NA|TRBV14|NA|TRBJ2-3
CASSRLGLITDTQYF
TGTGCCAGCAGCCGGTTGGGATTAATCACAGATACGCAGTATTTT
>NA|TRBV20-1|few|TRBJ2-7
CSAGQGDYEQYF
TGCAGTGCTGGGCAGGGAGACTACGAGCAGTACTTC
>TRBD2|TRBV7-2|few|TRBJ2-3
CASSLGFLAGGTDTQYF
TGTGCCAGCAGCCTGGGATTCCTAGCGGGAGGAACAGATACGCAGTATTTT
>NA|TRBV29-1|few|TRBJ2-3
CSVVRSATGTDTQYF
TGCAGCGTTGTTCGGTCGGCGACCGGCACAGATACGCAGTATTTT
>TRBD1|TRBV4-1|NA|TRBJ2-2
CAGSQEDRGGELFF
TGCGCCGGCAGCCAAGAGGACAGGGGAGGGGAGCTGTTTTTT
>NA|TRBV6-7|few|TRBJ2-7
CASSPREPAAEQYF
TGTGCCAGCAGCCCCCGGGAGCCCGCGGCGGAGCAGTACTTC
>NA|TRBV28|NA|TRBJ1-2
CASSFFTWEEVANYGYTF
TGTGCCAGCAGTTTTTTCACCTGGGAAGAGGTAGCTAACTATGGCTACACCTTC
>NA|TRBV28|NA|TRBJ1-5
CASSLGYRVSQPQRF
TGTGCCAGCAGTTTAGGATACAGGGTCAGTCAGCCCCAGCGTTTT
>TRBD1|TRBV7-9|NA|TRBJ2-1
CASSLALQGSEQFF
TGTGCCAGCAGCTTAGCTTTACAGGGGAGTGAGCAGTTCTTC
>TRBD1|TRBV3-1|NA|TRBJ2-7
CASSPWDRGAYEQYF
TGTGCCAGCAGCCCCTGGGACAGGGGCGCCTACGAGCAGTACTTC
>NA|TRBV6-2/TRBV6-3|many|TRBJ2-5
CASGGHRGETQYF
TGTGCCTCCGGGGGACACCGTGGGGAGACCCAGTACTTC
>NA|TRBV24-1|NA|TRBJ2-2
CATSLRSPANTGELFF
TGTGCCACCAGCCTCAGGAGCCCCGCGAACACCGGGGAGCTGTTTTTT
>NA|TRBV28|NA|TRBJ1-1
CASRPLFRVRRTEAFF
TGTGCCAGCAGACCCCTATTTCGGGTCAGGAGAACTGAAGCTTTCTTT
>NA|TRBV27|many|TRBJ1-2
CASSSAGFGGLSYTF
TGTGCCAGCAGTTCCGCTGGGTTCGGGGGGCTCTCCTACACCTTC
>NA|TRBV28|NA|TRBJ2-6
CASSSGGIGANVLAF
TGTGCCAGCAGTTCCGGGGGTATTGGGGCCAACGTCCTGGCTTTC
>TRBD2|TRBV11-2|few|TRBJ2-5
CASSWMPGLAGEETQYF
TGTGCCAGCAGCTGGATGCCGGGACTAGCGGGAGAAGAGACCCAGTACTTC
>TRBD2|TRBV15|NA|TRBJ2-1
CATSRTRTSGSYNEQFF
TGTGCCACCAGCAGAACCCGGACTAGCGGGAGCTACAATGAGCAGTTCTTC
>TRBD2|TRBV7-2|NA|TRBJ2-1
CASSFTGRSSYNEQFF
TGTGCCAGCAGCTTTACCGGGAGGAGTTCCTACAATGAGCAGTTCTTC
>TRBD1|TRBV28|many|TRBJ1-5
CASSGSRDSSNQPQHF
TGTGCCAGCAGTGGCTCCCGGGACAGTAGCAATCAGCCCCAGCATTTT
>NA|TRBV9|NA|TRBJ2-7
CASSVVDSGYEQYF
TGTGCCAGCAGCGTAGTCGATAGCGGATACGAGCAGTACTTC
>NA|TRBV4-2|once|TRBJ2-1
CASSQDYYANNEQFF
TGTGCCAGCAGCCAAGATTACTATGCTAACAATGAGCAGTTCTTC
>TRBD1|TRBV20-1|NA|TRBJ1-4
CSARDGTGGEKLFF
TGCAGTGCTAGAGATGGGACAGGGGGGGAAAAACTGTTTTTT
>NA|TRBV20-1|NA|TRBJ1-2
CSARVAPGNYGYTF
TGCAGTGCTAGAGTTGCTCCGGGGAACTATGGCTACACCTTC
>TRBD2|TRBV28|NA|TRBJ2-1
CASSFSPGAGGGDEQFF
TGTGCCAGCAGTTTCTCCCCGGGGGCGGGAGGTGGCGATGAGCAGTTCTTC
>NA|TRBV20-1|NA|TRBJ1-2
CSASWTCDYGYTF
TGCAGTGCCTCCTGGACATGCGACTATGGCTACACCTTC
>TRBD2|TRBV7-3|NA|TRBJ2-3
CASSQQSGRPDTQYF
TGTGCCAGCAGCCAACAGAGCGGGAGGCCAGATACGCAGTATTTT
>NA|TRBV20-1|few|TRBJ2-7
CSASGSGVYEQYF
TGCAGTGCTAGTGGATCAGGCGTCTACGAGCAGTACTTC
>TRBD1|TRBV5-4|NA|TRBJ1-2
CASSAGQGAGGYTF
TGTGCCAGCAGCGCAGGACAGGGGGCGGGCGGCTACACCTTC
>NA|TRBV15|few|TRBJ2-7
CATSSFWTPSSYEQYF
TGTGCCACCAGCAGTTTTTGGACCCCTAGCTCCTACGAGCAGTACTTC
>TRBD2|TRBV28|NA|TRBJ2-7
CASSPPGLARSYEQYF
TGTGCCAGCAGCCCCCCGGGACTAGCGCGTTCCTACGAGCAGTACTTC
>NA|TRBV19|few|TRBJ2-7
CASGAGQTYEQYF
TGTGCCTCCGGGGCAGGGCAGACCTACGAGCAGTACTTC
>NA|TRBV6-6|NA|TRBJ1-2
CASSNGGRYGYTF
TGTGCCAGCAGTAACGGAGGTAGGTATGGCTACACCTTC
>NA|TRBV5-1|NA|TRBJ2-3
CASSLEGAPDTQYF
TGCGCCAGCAGCTTGGAAGGGGCCCCCGATACGCAGTATTTT